The next 10 T cell receptor beta chains were all read from a single sample in a study of PD-L1 blockade in urothelial cancer. Assay used: immunoSEQ multiplex PCR; TCRdb lists only in-frame clones, some missing. The data hold around 24,000 clones, with approximately 81% observed a single time. Described time point: peripheral blood 6 weeks after treatment start. The source material was PBMCs, sampled around atezolizumab (anti-PD-L1) treatment. These receptor sequences come from a man aged 65 to 85 with urothelial cancer.

CDR3 loop: CASSPGTSGPYEQYF. Here the CDR3 DNA reads TGCGCCAGCAGCCCCGGGACTAGCGGACCCTACGAGCAGTACTTC. The chain carries TRBV5-1 and TRBJ2-7; 11 nucleotides line up with TRBD2. V lost 4 bases and J lost 2; bases outside the gene matches: 5. The germline V gene encodes CDR1 SGHRS and CDR2 YFSETQ. The CDR3 spans 15 residues.

The chain carries TRBV5-6 and TRBJ2-1; perhaps TRBD2 as D (5 bases). The CDR3 runs 16 residues. Germline assignment: CDR1 SGHDT and CDR2 YYEEEE. The V end was cut by 0 bases, the J end by 9 bases, with 19 bases between. For the CDR3, the DNA is TGTGCCAGCAGCTTGGGGGGATGGAGACGGGAACCTGAGCAGTTCTTC. It codes for CASSLGGWRREPEQFF.

The chain employs TRBV29-1 and TRBJ1-1; D gene unclear. Looked up from germline, CDR1 is SQVTM and CDR2 is ANQGSEA. The CDR3 is 14 residues long. The V end lost 1 base, the J end lost 4 bases, and 13 bases lay between the germline ends. The CDR3 sequence: CSVEGWTGSTEAFF. In DNA form, the CDR3 reads TGCAGCGTTGAAGGTTGGACGGGATCCACTGAAGCTTTCTTT.

The J gene is TRBJ2-7, the V gene TRBV27; 8 bases agree with TRBD2. This CDR3 spans 13 amino acids. The J segment lost 4 bases and the V segment lost 5 bases, leaving 4 bases of the junction unmatched. Germline lookup yields CDR1 MNHEY and CDR2 SMNVEV (reference sequence). CDR3 protein: CASSITSGYEQYF. The CDR3 region has the DNA TGTGCCAGCAGTATTACTAGCGGTTACGAGCAGTACTTC.

V gene TRBV27 combines with J gene TRBJ1-5; TRBD1 matches 7 bases. CDR3 length: 13 residues. Germline trimming cut 6 bases from V and 6 bases from J; bases unmatched to any gene: 5. Germline values: CDR1 MNHEY, CDR2 SMNVEV (reference sequence). DNA for the CDR3: TGTGCCAGCAGCGACAGGGTCGGTCAGCCCCAGCATTTT. Translated: CASSDRVGQPQHF.

The V call is TRBV7-9, the J call TRBJ2-3; tentatively, D is TRBD2 (6 bases). Per the germline V gene, CDR1 is SEHNR and CDR2 is FQNEAQ (reference sequence). Deletions cut 5 bases from V and 1 base from J, with 13 bases between. The CDR3 extends over 15 amino acids. The CDR3 sequence: CASSRRLDRTDTQYF. CDR3 bases: TGTGCCAGCAGCAGGAGACTAGATCGCACAGATACGCAGTATTTT. Filled out from reference TRBV7-9 and TRBJ2-3, the complete variable domain reads DTGVSQNPRHKITKRGQNVTFRCDPISEHNRLYWYRQTLGQGPEFLTYFQNEAQLEKSRLLSDRFSAERPKGSFSTLEIQRTEQGDSAMYLCASSRRLDRTDTQYFGPGTRLTVL.

The V call is TRBV29-1, the J call TRBJ2-5; a weak D match, TRBD2 (5 bases). The CDR3 runs 14 residues. Germline lookup yields CDR1 SQVTM and CDR2 ANQGSEA. Trimming stripped 5 bases from V and 3 bases from J, with 16 bases between. DNA for the CDR3: TGCAGCGTTCGGGCGCGACTAACCAAAGAGACCCAGTACTTC. This gives the protein CSVRARLTKETQYF. Full variable domain (missing parts from reference TRBV29-1 and TRBJ2-5): SAVISQKPSRDICQRGTSLTIQCQVDSQVTMMFWYRQQPGQSLTLIATANQGSEATYESGFVIDKFPISRPNLTFSTLTVSNMSPEDSSIYLCSVRARLTKETQYFGPGTRLLVL.

This chain joins TRBV19 and TRBJ2-4; 7 nucleotides match TRBD1. The length of the CDR3 is 12 residues. Looked up from germline, CDR1 is LNHDA and CDR2 is SQIVND (reference sequence). V lost 4 bases to trimming and J lost 11 bases; unmatched junction nucleotides: 5. DNA of the CDR3: TGTGCCAGTAGTACTACAGGGGACCTTCAGTACTTC. Amino acid sequence: CASSTTGDLQYF. The entire variable domain, with the rest obtained from reference TRBV19 and TRBJ2-4, is as follows: DGGITQSPKYLFRKEGQNVTLSCEQNLNHDAMYWYRQDPGQGLRLIYYSQIVNDFQKGDIAEGYSVSREKKESFPLTVTSAQKNPTAFYLCASSTTGDLQYFGAGTRLSVL.

The V call is TRBV29-1, the J call TRBJ2-7; 13 bases match TRBD2. Trimming removed 5 bases from V and 0 bases from J; junction bases left unmatched: 4. Germline CDR1 is SQVTM and CDR2 is ANQGSEA. This CDR3 comprises 15 residues. In nucleotides, the CDR3 is TGCAGCGTTCCTGGGACTAGCGGGAACTCCTACGAGCAGTACTTC. Protein sequence: CSVPGTSGNSYEQYF.

The gene calls are TRBV5-4 and TRBJ2-7, with D possibly being TRBD2 (6 bases). Trimming shortened V by 4 bases and J by 0 bases, and 14 bases separated the two germline ends. The CDR3 runs to 15 residues. Germline CDR1 reads SGHNT; CDR2 reads YYREEE (reference sequence). CDR3 coding DNA: TGTGCCAGCAGCCCCTCAAAGCGGGCCTCCTACGAGCAGTACTTC. Its protein is CASSPSKRASYEQYF.